The TCR beta chain under discussion was sequenced for a study of cytomegalovirus exposure and HLA in healthy donors. Study-wide context: Genetic ancestry analysis placed over 65% of the 300 to 500 donors that were genotyped in the Caucasian-associated cluster.

There are 15 residues in the CDR3. Primers included in the PCR were 60 Vbeta and 13 Jbeta primers. Data came from immunoSEQ multiplex PCR; TCRdb stores just in-frame clones and leaves some out. The data hold approximately 140,000 clones, with 70% to 85% observed a single time. With regard to this clone: What it binds is not known.

General study points: The authors excluded some V segments, including TRBV6-2 and TRBV6-3, as indistinguishable.

The material sequenced was PBMCs. The rearrangement links TRBV21-1 to TRBJ2-1; the table names TRBD2, a call not compared with the DNA. TRBV21-1 is termed a pseudogene. This clonotype was sampled from a boy aged 10-17 years in good health and CMV-seronegative. CDR3 sequence reads: CASSRTSGDDNEQFF. The CDR3 coding sequence is TGTGCCAGCAGCAGGACTAGCGGGGATGACAATGAGCAGTTCTTC.